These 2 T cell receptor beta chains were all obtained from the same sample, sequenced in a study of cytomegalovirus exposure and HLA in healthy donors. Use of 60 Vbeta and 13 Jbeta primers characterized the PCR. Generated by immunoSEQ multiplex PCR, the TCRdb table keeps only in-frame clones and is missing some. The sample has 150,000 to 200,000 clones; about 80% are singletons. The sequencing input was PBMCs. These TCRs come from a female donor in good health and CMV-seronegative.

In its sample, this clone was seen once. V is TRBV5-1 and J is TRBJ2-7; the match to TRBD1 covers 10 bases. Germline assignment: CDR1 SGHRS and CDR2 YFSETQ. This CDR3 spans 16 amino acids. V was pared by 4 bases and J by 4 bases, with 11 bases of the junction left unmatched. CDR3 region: CASSTGTGVLFYEQYF. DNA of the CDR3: TGCGCCAGCAGCACCGGGACAGGGGTCCTCTTTTACGAGCAGTACTTC.

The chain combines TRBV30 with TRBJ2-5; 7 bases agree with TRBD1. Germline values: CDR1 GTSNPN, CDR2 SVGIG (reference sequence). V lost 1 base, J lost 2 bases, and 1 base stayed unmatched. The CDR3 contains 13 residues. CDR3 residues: CAWSGTGQETQYF. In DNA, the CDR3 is TGTGCCTGGAGTGGGACAGGTCAAGAGACCCAGTACTTC.